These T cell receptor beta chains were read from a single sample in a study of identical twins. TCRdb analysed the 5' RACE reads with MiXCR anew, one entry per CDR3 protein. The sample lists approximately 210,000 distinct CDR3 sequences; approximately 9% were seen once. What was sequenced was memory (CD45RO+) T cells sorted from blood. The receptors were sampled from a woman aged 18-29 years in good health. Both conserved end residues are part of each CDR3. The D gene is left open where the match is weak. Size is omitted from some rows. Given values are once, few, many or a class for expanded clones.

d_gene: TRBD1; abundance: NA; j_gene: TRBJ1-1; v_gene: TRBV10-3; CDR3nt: TGTGCCATCAGTGCGACAGGGCATGAAGCTTTCTTT; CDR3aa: CAISATGHEAFF
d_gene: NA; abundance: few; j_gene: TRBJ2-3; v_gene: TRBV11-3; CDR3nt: TGTGCCAGCAGTTTCCTGTCGGACACAGATACGCAGTATTTT; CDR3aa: CASSFLSDTDTQYF
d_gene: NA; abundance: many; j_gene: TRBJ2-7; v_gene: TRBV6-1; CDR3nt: TGTGCCAGCAGGGAGGTGCGGGACTTGACCTACGAGCAGTACTTC; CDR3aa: CASREVRDLTYEQYF
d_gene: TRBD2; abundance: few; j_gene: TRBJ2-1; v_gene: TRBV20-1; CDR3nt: TGCAGTGCTGCCGGACTAGCGGGCGGGATGAATGAGCAGTTCTTC; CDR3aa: CSAAGLAGGMNEQFF
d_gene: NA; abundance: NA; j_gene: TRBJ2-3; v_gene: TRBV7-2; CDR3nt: TGTGCCAGCAGCTTACAAGCGGAAGGCACAGATACGCAGTATTTT; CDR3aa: CASSLQAEGTDTQYF
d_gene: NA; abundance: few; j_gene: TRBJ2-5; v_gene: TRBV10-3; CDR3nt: TGTGCCATCAGTGATATCGGGCGGGCTCAAGAGACCCAGTACTTC; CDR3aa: CAISDIGRAQETQYF
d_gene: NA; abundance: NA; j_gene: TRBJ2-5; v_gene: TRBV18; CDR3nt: TGTGCCAGCTCACCACCGTCGGGGGCCCGTGAGACCCAGTACTTC; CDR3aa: CASSPPSGARETQYF
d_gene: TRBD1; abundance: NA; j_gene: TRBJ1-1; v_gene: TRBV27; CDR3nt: TGTGCGTCGCACAGGGGTATGGACACTGAAGCTTTCTTT; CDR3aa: CASHRGMDTEAFF
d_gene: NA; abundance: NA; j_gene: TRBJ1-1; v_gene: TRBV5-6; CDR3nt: TGTGCCAGCATCAGGGGTGGCACTGAAGCTTTCTTT; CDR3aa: CASIRGGTEAFF
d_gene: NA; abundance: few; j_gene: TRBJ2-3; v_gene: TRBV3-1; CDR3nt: TGTGCCAGCAGCCCCTCTTGGGGCACAGATACGCAGTATTTT; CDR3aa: CASSPSWGTDTQYF
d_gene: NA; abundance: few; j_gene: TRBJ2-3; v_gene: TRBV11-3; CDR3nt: TGTGCCAGCAGGAAAGGAGCGGATACGCAGTATTTT; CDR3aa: CASRKGADTQYF
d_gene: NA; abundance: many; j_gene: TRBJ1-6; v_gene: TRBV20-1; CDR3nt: TGCAGTGCACGAGGACACGGCTTTTGGCACTTT; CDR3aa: CSARGHGFWHF
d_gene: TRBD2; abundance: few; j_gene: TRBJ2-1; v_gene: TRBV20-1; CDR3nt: TGCAGTGCTTTCCGACTAGCGGGGGCCTCAGATGAGCAGTTCTTC; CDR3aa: CSAFRLAGASDEQFF
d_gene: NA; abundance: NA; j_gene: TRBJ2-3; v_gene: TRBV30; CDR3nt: TGTGCCTGGAGTGTACTACCGCGAACGCAGTATTTT; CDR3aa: CAWSVLPRTQYF
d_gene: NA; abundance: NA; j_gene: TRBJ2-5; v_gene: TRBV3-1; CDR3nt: TGTGCCAGCGCATTATCAGGCGGGTTCCCTTGGACCCAGTACTTC; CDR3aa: CASALSGGFPWTQYF
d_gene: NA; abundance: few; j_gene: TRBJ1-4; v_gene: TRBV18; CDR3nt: TGTGCCAGCTCACCACCGTCCGGTGAAAATGAAAAACTGTTTTTT; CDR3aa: CASSPPSGENEKLFF
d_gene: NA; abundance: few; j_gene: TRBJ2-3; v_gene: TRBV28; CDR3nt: TGTGCCGGGCGGAGGGGGGGCACAGATACGCAGTATTTT; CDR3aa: CAGRRGGTDTQYF
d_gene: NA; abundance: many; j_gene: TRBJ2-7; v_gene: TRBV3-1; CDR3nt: TGTGCCAGCAGCCAAGCCCACGAGCAGTACTTC; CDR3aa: CASSQAHEQYF
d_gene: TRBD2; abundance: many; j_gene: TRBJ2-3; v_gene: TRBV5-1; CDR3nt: TGCGCCAGCAGCTCCGGACTAGGCTCAGATACGCAGTATTTT; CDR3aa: CASSSGLGSDTQYF
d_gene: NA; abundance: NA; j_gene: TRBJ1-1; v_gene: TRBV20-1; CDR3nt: TGCAGTGCTCGAAGAGAGGGTGAAGCTTTCTTT; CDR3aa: CSARREGEAFF
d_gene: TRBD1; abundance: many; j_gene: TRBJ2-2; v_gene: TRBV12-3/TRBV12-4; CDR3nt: TGTGCCAGCAGTGGACAGGGGAACACCGGGGAGCTGTTTTTT; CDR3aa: CASSGQGNTGELFF
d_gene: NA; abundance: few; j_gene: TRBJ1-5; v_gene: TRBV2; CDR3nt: TGTGCCAGCAGGAGGTTGGGCAATCAGCCCCAGCATTTT; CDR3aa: CASRRLGNQPQHF
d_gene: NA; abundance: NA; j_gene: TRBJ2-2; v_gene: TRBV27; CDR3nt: TGTGCCAGCAGTTTAATGGCGGCAAGTCACGGGGAGCTGTTTTTT; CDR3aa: CASSLMAASHGELFF
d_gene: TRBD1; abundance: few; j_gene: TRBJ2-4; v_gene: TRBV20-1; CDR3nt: TGCAGTGCAAATGACAGGGGACCGAGTGACATTCAGTACTTC; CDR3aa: CSANDRGPSDIQYF
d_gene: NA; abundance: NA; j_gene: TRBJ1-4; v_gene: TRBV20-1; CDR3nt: TGCAGTGCTAAAGTTGCCCGCGGGGGAGCTAATGAAAAACTGTTTTTT; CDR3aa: CSAKVARGGANEKLFF
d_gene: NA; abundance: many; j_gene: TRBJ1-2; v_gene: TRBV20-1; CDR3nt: TGCAGTGCTAGCCCCACAGCACCTAACTATGGCTACACCTTC; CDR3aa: CSASPTAPNYGYTF
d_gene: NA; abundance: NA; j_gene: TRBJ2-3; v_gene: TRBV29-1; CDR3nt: TGCAGCGTTGAAGATCGTAAAAGGACCGTCACAGATACGCAGTATTTT; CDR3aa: CSVEDRKRTVTDTQYF
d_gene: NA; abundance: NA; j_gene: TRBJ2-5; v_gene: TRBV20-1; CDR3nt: TGCAGTGCTAGACGGGGCGTGGGGAGAGAGACCCAGTACTTC; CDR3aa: CSARRGVGRETQYF
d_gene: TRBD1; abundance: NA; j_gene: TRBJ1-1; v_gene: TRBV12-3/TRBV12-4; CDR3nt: TGTGCCAGCAGCCCCGGGACAGTGAACACTGAAGCTTTCTTT; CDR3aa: CASSPGTVNTEAFF
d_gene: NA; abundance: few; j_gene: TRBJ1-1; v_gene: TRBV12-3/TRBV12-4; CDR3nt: TGTGCCAGCAGTTCGAACAGGAGGGGCACTGAAGCTTTCTTT; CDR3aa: CASSSNRRGTEAFF
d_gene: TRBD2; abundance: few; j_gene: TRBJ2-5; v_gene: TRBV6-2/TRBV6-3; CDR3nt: TGTGCCAGCAGAGCCGGGACTAGCTGGGAGACCCAGTACTTC; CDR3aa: CASRAGTSWETQYF
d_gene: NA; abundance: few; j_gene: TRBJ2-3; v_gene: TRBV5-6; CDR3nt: TGTGCCAGCAGCTGGGACTTATTCACAGATACGCAGTATTTT; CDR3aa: CASSWDLFTDTQYF
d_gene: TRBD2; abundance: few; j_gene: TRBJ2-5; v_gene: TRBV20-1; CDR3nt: TGCAGTGCTAGGCCTAACGCGGGGGGTCGGGAGACCCAGTACTTC; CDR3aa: CSARPNAGGRETQYF
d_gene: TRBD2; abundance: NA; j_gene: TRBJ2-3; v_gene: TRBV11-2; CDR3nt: TGTGCCAGCAGCCTGACTAGCGGACGTTTCACGGATACGCAGTATTTT; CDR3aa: CASSLTSGRFTDTQYF
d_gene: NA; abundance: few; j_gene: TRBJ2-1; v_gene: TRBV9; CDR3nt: TGTGCCAGCAGCGTAGACCCCAGCCTCCACAATGAGCAGTTCTTC; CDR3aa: CASSVDPSLHNEQFF
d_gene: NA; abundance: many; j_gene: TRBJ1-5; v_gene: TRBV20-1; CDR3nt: TGCAGTGCTAAAAGGGAGGGAGGGGGCAATCAGCCCCAGCATTTT; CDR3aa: CSAKREGGGNQPQHF
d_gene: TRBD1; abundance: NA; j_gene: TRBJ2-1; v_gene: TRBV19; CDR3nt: TGTGCCAGTAGTATGGGAGCGACAGGGAATCTTTACAATGAGCAGTTCTTC; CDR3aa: CASSMGATGNLYNEQFF
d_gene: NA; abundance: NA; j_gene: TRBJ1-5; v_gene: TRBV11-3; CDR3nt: TGTGCCAGCAGCTTAGATGGGGATCAGCCCCAGCATTTT; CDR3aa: CASSLDGDQPQHF
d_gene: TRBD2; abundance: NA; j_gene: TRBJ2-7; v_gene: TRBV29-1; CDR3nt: TGCAGCGTTGGAGCGGGGGCCATATACGAGCAGTACTTC; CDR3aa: CSVGAGAIYEQYF
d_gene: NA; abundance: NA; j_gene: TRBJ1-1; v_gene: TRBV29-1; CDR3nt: TGCAGCGTTGGCAACGGGGGCAGGGTTGAAGCTTTCTTT; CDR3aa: CSVGNGGRVEAFF
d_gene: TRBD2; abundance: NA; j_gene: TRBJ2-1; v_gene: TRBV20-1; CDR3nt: TGCAGTGCAGGGAAGATAGCGGGAGTAAGCAATGAGCAGTTCTTC; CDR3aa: CSAGKIAGVSNEQFF
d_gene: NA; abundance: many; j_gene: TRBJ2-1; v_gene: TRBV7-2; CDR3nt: TGTGCCAGCAGCCGCAGGTGGAATGAGCAGTTCTTC; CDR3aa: CASSRRWNEQFF
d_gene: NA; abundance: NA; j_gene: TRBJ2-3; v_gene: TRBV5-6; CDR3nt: TGTGCCAGCAGCTTGGCCCTAGGGACGGCTACGCAGTATTTT; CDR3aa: CASSLALGTATQYF
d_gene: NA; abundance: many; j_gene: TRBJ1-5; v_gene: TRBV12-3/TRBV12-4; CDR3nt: TGTGCCAGCAGTTGGGGGGCCAATCAGCCCCAGCATTTT; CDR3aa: CASSWGANQPQHF
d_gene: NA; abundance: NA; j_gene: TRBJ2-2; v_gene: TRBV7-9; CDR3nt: TGTGCCAGCATCGCCGCGGCAGGGGCATACACCGGGGAGCTGTTTTTT; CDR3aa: CASIAAAGAYTGELFF
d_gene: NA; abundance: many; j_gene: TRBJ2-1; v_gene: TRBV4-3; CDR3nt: TGCGCCAGCAGCCAAAGAACAGGTCTCAGCTCCTACAATGAGCAGTTCTTC; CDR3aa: CASSQRTGLSSYNEQFF
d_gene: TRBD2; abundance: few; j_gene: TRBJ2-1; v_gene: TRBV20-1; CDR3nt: TGCAGTGCTACCCCTATGAACGGGAGGGTTTACAATGAGCAGTTCTTC; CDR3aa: CSATPMNGRVYNEQFF
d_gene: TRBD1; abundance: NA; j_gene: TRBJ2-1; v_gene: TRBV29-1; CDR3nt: TGCAGCGTGGGGGGACAGGGGGGCAATGAGCAGTTCTTC; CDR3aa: CSVGGQGGNEQFF
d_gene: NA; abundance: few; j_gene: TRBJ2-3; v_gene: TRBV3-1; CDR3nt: TGTGCCAGCAGCCAACGGTTGACAGATACGCAGTATTTT; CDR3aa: CASSQRLTDTQYF
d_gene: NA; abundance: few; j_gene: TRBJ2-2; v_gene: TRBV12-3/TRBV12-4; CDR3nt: TGTGCCAGCAGTTTAAGATTGGACACCGGGGAGCTGTTTTTT; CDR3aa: CASSLRLDTGELFF
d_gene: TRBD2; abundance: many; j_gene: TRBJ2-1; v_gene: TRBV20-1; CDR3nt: TGCAGTGCTAGTAGAGCTAGCGGGGCGGGGGAGCAGTTCTTC; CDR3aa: CSASRASGAGEQFF
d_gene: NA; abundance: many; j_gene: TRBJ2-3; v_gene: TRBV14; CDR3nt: TGTGCCAGCAGCAGCCGGGGTACGCAGTATTTT; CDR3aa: CASSSRGTQYF